The T cell receptor beta chain under discussion was sequenced for a study of blood T cells in healthy people across ages. Next came a second PCR, run for 7 to 11 cycles, which used a sample-barcoded 5' primer along with a J-beta primer mix. MiXCR, run by TCRdb on the 5' RACE reads, gives a single entry per CDR3 protein. Among roughly 830,000 distinct CDR3 sequences listed, around 62% were seen once. Material: blood. This sequence originates from a man younger than 45 in good health.

The CDR3 spells CASSSGQGLIYNSPLHF. The CDR3 nucleotides are TGTGCCAGCAGTTCGGGACAGGGACTGATCTATAATTCACCCCTCCACTTT. The rearrangement joins TRBV6-2 or TRBV6-3 to TRBJ1-6, with TRBD1 matching over 9 bases. The V segment lost 4 bases and the J segment 3 bases; nucleotides outside the gene matches: 7. The CDR3 contains 17 residues. The germline CDR1 and CDR2 sequences are MNHEY and SVGEGT.